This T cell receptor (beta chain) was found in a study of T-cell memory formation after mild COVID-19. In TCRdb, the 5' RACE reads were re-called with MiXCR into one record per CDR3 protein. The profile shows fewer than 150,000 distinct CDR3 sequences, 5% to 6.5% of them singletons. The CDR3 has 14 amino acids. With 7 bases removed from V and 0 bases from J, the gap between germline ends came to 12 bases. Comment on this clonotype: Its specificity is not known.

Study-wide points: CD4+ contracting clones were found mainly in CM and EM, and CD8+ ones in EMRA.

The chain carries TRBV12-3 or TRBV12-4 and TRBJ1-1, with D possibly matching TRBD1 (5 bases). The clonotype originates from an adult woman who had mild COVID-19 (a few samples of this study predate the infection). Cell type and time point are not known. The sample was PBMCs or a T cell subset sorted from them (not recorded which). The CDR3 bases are TGTGCCAGCAACCCGGGACGGATGAACACTGAAGCTTTCTTT. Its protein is CASNPGRMNTEAFF.